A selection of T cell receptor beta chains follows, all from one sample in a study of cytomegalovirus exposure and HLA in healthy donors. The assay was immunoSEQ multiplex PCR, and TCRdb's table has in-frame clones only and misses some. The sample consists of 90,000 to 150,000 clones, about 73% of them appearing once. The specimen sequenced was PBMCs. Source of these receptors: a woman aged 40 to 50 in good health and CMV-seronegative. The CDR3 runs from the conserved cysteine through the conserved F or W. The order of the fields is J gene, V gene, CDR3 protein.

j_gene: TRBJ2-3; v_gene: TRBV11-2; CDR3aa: CASSRGEAGADTQYF
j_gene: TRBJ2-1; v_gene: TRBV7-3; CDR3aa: CASSSSGRGGEQFF
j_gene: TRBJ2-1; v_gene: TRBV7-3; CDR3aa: CASSRAGTGNLDEQFF
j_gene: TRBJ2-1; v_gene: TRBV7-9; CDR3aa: CASSLVRAVGDEQFF
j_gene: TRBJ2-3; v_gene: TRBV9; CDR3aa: CASSAVGGDTTDTQYF
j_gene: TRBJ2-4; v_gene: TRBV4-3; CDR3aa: CASSQEGGRLSTGQGNIQYF
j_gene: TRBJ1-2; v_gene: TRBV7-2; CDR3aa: CASSPRQGGVGGYTF
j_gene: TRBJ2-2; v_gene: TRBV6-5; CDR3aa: CASRPAGNTGELFF
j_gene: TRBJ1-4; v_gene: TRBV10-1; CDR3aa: CAAVGTNEKLFF
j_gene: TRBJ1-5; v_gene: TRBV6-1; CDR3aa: CASSFHREQPQHF
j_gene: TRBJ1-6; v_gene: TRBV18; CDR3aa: CASSPETGHNSPLHF
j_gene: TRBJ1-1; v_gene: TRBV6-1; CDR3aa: CASRSTGRAEAFF
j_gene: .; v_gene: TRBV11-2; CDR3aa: CASSLVMSTGHEQYF
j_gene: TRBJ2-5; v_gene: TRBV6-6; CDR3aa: CATWEGGETQYF
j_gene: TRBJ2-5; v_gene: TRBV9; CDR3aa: CASSPPLKETQYF
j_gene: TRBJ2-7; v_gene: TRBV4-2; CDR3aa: CASSQDGASGSNEQYF
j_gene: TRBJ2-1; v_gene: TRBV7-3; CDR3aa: CASSRMTGSIDNEQFF
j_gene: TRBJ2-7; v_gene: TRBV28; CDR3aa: CASSVLGRSSYEQYF
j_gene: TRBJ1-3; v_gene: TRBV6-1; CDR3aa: CASSARQGTAGNTIYF
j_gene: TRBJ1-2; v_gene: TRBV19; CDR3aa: CASSRNDRANYGYTF
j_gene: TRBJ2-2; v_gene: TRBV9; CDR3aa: CASSPSTSDTGELFF
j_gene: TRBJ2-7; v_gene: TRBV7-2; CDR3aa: CASSYTYEQYF
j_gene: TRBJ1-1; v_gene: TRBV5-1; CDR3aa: CASSGGTGYTEAFF
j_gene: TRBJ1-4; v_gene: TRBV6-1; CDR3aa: CATDRDIDEKLFF